This paragraph covers one T cell receptor (beta chain) sequence. This table comes from immunoSEQ multiplex PCR, and its TCRdb copy is limited to in-frame clones, with some not included. The repertoire holds approximately 190,000 clones, about 80% seen once, with about 6.3% in the top ten. V was pared by 0 bases and J by 4 bases, with 9 bases between. Germline-derived CDR1 and CDR2 are KGHSH and LQKENI. This CDR3 comprises 14 residues. The sample comes from a study of blood T cell repertoires in COVID-19. The V gene is TRBV18, the J gene TRBJ2-5, with a tentative D call TRBD2 (6 bases). This TCR came from a man aged 55 to 70 with acute or convalescent COVID-19. Sequences were obtained from peripheral blood. The CDR3 reads CASSPPGGGETQYF. DNA for the CDR3: TGTGCCAGCTCACCACCGGGGGGAGGAGAGACCCAGTACTTC.